This T cell receptor (beta chain) was sequenced for a study of T cell repertoires in cytomegalovirus infection. The ends were cut back, 6 bases at V and 3 bases at J, with 12 bases in the middle. The CDR3 loop spans 14 amino acids. Via MiXCR, TCRdb re-called the reads, giving one row per CDR3 protein. This table has about a million distinct CDR3 sequences, approximately 31% appearing once. Whole-study results and caveats: Dominating the ex vivo response were HLA-C-restricted CMV-specific TCR beta clonotypes.

The table lists this clonotype with many counts. No antigen is known for it. The chain employs TRBV12-3 or TRBV12-4 and TRBJ1-5, with D maybe TRBD1 (5 bases). The input for sequencing was cultured CD8+ T cells from PBMCs, taken from culture after CMV antigen stimulation. The receptor's source is a human donor in good health (CMV status not recorded). Some clones in this sample may be carry-over from other donors' samples. The CDR3 here is CASSPGPINQPQHF. The CDR3 bases are TGTGCCAGCAGCCCGGGGCCGATCAATCAGCCCCAGCATTTT.